Following are 3 T cell receptor beta chains from one sample sequenced in a study of response to subunit inactivated influenza vaccine (dated by TCRdb to 2016 to 2019). Libraries were prepared through RT-PCR. Sequencing was performed on an Illumina HiSeq 2500. TCRdb trimmed public reads at Q25 via fastp, called clones via MiXCR and kept in-frame beta chains. For every CDR3 protein sequence, its rows merge into one entry that carries the most common genes and DNA. Across this sample there are about 520,000 distinct CDR3 sequences, with about 25% seen only once. Jointly, the top ten make up 1.9% of the sample. The source was CD4+ T cells sorted from PBMCs, collected 4 to 6 days after vaccination. All receptors come from a man aged 50 to 60 who received an inactivated influenza vaccine. Donor details come from another sample of the same person, matched by shared clones.

The rearrangement uses TRBV21-1 and TRBJ2-5. TRBV21-1 is designated a pseudogene. The CDR3 sequence is 15 residues long. This chain's CDR3 is CASSKSGSSRETQYF. CDR3 bases: TGTGCCAGCAGCAAATCGGGATCCTCACGGGAGACCCAGTACTTC.

The chain links TRBV7-2 to TRBJ2-3; possibly TRBD2 for D (6 bases). V lost 5 bases, J lost 9 bases, and 9 bases lay in between. This CDR3 spans 11 amino acids. The germline CDR1 and CDR2 sequences are SGHTA and FQGNSA. CDR3 protein: CASSGGLTQYF. In DNA, the CDR3 is TGTGCCAGCAGCGGAGGACTAACGCAGTATTTT. The full variable domain, with the rest looked up from reference TRBV7-2 and TRBJ2-3, is GAGVSQSPSNKVTEKGKDVELRCDPISGHTALYWYRQSLGQGLEFLIYFQGNSAPDKSGLPSDRFSAERTGGSVSTLTIQRTQQEDSAVYLCASSGGLTQYFGPGTRLTVL.

In this sample, this clonotype turned up a few times. V usage is TRBV24-1 and J usage is TRBJ2-1; weak D call: TRBD1 (5 bases). The CDR3 spans 17 residues. Per the germline V gene, CDR1 is KGHDR and CDR2 is SFDVKD. The V end was cut by 5 bases, the J end by 2 bases, with 18 bases between. The CDR3 loop reads CATSGLDRGSTYNEQFF. In nucleotides, the CDR3 is TGTGCCACCAGTGGCCTTGACAGAGGTAGCACCTACAATGAGCAGTTCTTC.